These 22 T cell receptor beta chains share one sample of origin, sequenced in a study of naive and memory T cell subsets. The beta constant-region primer was an equimolar mix of two oligonucleotides covering TRBC1 and TRBC2. One entry per CDR3 protein results from TCRdb running MiXCR on the UMI-ligation and nested PCR reads. The sample lists some 28,000 distinct CDR3 sequences, approximately 11% seen once, with 17% in the top ten. The sample was effector memory CD4+ T cells from blood. Subset noted: effector memory, CD45RA- CD27-. These TCRs come from a human donor in good health.

This clonotype was counted many times. The chain combines TRBV29-1 with TRBJ2-3; 10 bases agree with TRBD1. V shed 4 bases, J shed 7 bases, and the junction held 8 bases outside the gene matches. CDR1 is SQVTM and CDR2 is ANQGSEA in the germline V gene. The CDR3 is 14 amino acids. CDR3 coding DNA: TGCAGCGTTGGGAGGACAGGGGGGGGCAATACGCAGTATTTT. Protein product: CSVGRTGGGNTQYF.

Ten or more counts support this clonotype. The V and J genes are TRBV7-2 and TRBJ2-6; TRBD2 matches at 9 bases. J was trimmed by 1 base and V by 5 bases; bases with no gene match: 6. The CDR3 has 17 residues. Per the germline V gene, CDR1 is SGHTA and CDR2 is FQGNSA. The CDR3 sequence is CASSHLAGPSGANVLTF. The CDR3 nucleotides read TGTGCCAGCAGCCACCTAGCGGGGCCTTCTGGGGCCAACGTCCTGACTTTC.

V and J are TRBV30 and TRBJ1-1, with a possible D match to TRBD1 (5 bases). This CDR3 spans 13 amino acids. V was trimmed by 1 base and J by 3 bases, leaving 9 bases between them. CDR1 GTSNPN and CDR2 SVGIG come from the germline V gene (reference sequence). CDR3 sequence reads: CAWSEAGHTEAFF. DNA of the CDR3: TGTGCCTGGAGTGAGGCAGGGCACACTGAAGCTTTCTTT.

J is TRBJ1-1 and V is TRBV12-3 or TRBV12-4; no clear D gene. Trimming removed 2 bases at V and 5 bases at J, with 15 bases between. The CDR3 has 15 residues. For the CDR3, the DNA is TGTGCCAGCAGTTTAAGAATAGCAGGCGGGACTGAAGCTTTCTTT. Its protein is CASSLRIAGGTEAFF.

This clonotype occurred many times. The J gene is TRBJ2-2, the V gene TRBV7-2, with TRBD2 identical over 14 bases. Trimming took 5 bases from V and 4 from J; bases not matched to a gene: 6. Germline V lookup: CDR1 SGHTA, CDR2 FQGNSA. The CDR3 has 17 amino acids. Here the CDR3 reads CASSPTSGGAVTGELFF. The CDR3 bases are TGTGCCAGCAGCCCGACTAGCGGGGGGGCAGTCACCGGGGAGCTGTTTTTT.

The V and J genes are TRBV20-1 and TRBJ1-5; D is possibly TRBD1 (5 bases). Germline-derived CDR1 and CDR2 are DFQATT and SNEGSKA (reference sequence). The CDR3 covers 15 residues. V lost 0 bases and J 3 bases, leaving 12 bases between the germline ends. CDR3 loop: CSARESQGVNQPQHF. The CDR3 DNA sequence: TGCAGTGCTAGAGAAAGTCAGGGCGTCAATCAGCCCCAGCATTTT.

This sequence joins TRBV4-2 and TRBJ1-3; D possibly corresponds to TRBD1 (5 bases). V was pared by 1 base and J by 0 bases, with 10 bases between. The CDR3 is made up of 16 amino acids. The germline V gene has CDR1 LGHNA and CDR2 YNFKEQ. In DNA form, the CDR3 reads TGTGCCAGCAGCCAAGCTATCAGGGACTCTGGAAACACCATATATTTT. Translation gives CASSQAIRDSGNTIYF.

This rearrangement joins TRBV6-1 to TRBJ1-3; D is perhaps TRBD1 (6 bases). V lost 5 bases and J lost 0, with 8 bases in between. The CDR3 is 14 amino acids. CDR1 and CDR2 from the germline V gene are MNHNS and SASEGT. CDR3 protein: CASSLQGSGNTIYF. In nucleotides, the CDR3 is TGTGCCAGCAGTTTACAGGGCTCTGGAAACACCATATATTTT.

This clonotype came up a few times. The chain has TRBV12-3 or TRBV12-4 and TRBJ2-5; a possible D gene is TRBD2 (5 bases). Trimming removed 4 bases at V and 6 bases at J, with 18 bases between. The CDR3 has 15 amino acids. Written as DNA, the CDR3 is TGTGCCAGCAGTTATTCTTATAGCGTCATGCAGACCCAGTACTTC. Amino acid sequence: CASSYSYSVMQTQYF.

This clonotype was counted ten times or more. The V gene is TRBV6-6, the J gene TRBJ2-1; 8 bases agree with TRBD1. The CDR3 has 15 amino acids. Looked up from germline, CDR1 is MNHNY and CDR2 is SVGAGI (reference sequence). V trimming: 7 bases; J trimming: 1 base; junction bases outside the gene matches: 6. This chain's CDR3 is CASKETGVSYNEQFF. CDR3 sequence (DNA): TGTGCCAGCAAGGAGACAGGGGTGTCCTACAATGAGCAGTTCTTC.

The chain employs TRBV7-2 and TRBJ2-2, with TRBD2 identical over 13 bases. Per germline, CDR1 SGHTA and CDR2 FQGNSA. Unmatched junction bases numbered 11, after V lost 5 bases and J lost 5 bases. There are 18 residues in the CDR3. CDR3: CASSRRTSGRLRTGELFF. In nucleotides, the CDR3 is TGTGCCAGCAGCCGACGGACTAGCGGGAGATTAAGGACCGGGGAGCTGTTTTTT.

This clonotype has at least ten counts. Here the CDR3 DNA reads TGTGCCAGCAGTTCCCTACTAGACGGGGGGACAAATTCACCCCTCCACTTT. It encodes CASSSLLDGGTNSPLHF. The gene calls are TRBV12-3 or TRBV12-4 and TRBJ1-6; tentatively, D is TRBD1 (6 bases). Trimming removed 4 bases at V and 7 bases at J, with 20 bases between. CDR3 length: 17 amino acids.

The chain recombines TRBV3-1 with TRBJ1-6; 7 nucleotides match TRBD1. Germline CDR1 is LGHDT and CDR2 is YNNKEL (reference sequence). This CDR3 has 18 residues. The J segment lost 7 bases and the V segment lost 2 bases, leaving 14 bases of the junction unmatched. The CDR3 is CASSQKTPGTAKNSPLHF. DNA for the CDR3: TGTGCCAGCAGCCAAAAAACCCCCGGGACAGCCAAGAATTCACCCCTCCACTTT.

This chain uses TRBV18 with TRBJ1-1; 8 nucleotides agree with TRBD1. This CDR3 is 17 amino acids long. The germline CDR1 and CDR2 sequences are KGHSH and LQKENI. Trimming cost V 5 bases and J 1 base; bases outside gene matches: 12. DNA for the CDR3: TGTGCCAGCTCAGGGAGGACAGGGAGTCCTCAGAACACTGAAGCTTTCTTT. Protein product: CASSGRTGSPQNTEAFF. The full variable domain, its missing parts supplied by reference TRBV18 and TRBJ1-1, is NAGVMQNPRHLVRRRGQEARLRCSPMKGHSHVYWYRQLPEEGLKFMVYLQKENIIDESGMPKERFSAEFPKEGPSILRIQQVVRGDSAAYFCASSGRTGSPQNTEAFFGQGTRLTVV.

This clonotype appeared many times. This sequence joins TRBV29-1 and TRBJ2-5; a weak D match, TRBD2 (5 bases). The V end was cut by 8 bases, the J end by 7 bases, with 23 bases between. Per germline, CDR1 SQVTM and CDR2 ANQGSEA. The CDR3 spans 14 residues. CDR3 residues: CSSKTGAGGVTQYF. CDR3 sequence (DNA): TGCAGCTCCAAGACCGGAGCCGGAGGTGTGACCCAGTACTTC.

The chain employs TRBV30 and TRBJ2-3; D could derive from TRBD1 or TRBD2 (7 bases each). V was shortened by 4 bases and J by 13 bases, with 27 bases between the two germline ends. The CDR3 contains 15 residues. CDR1 and CDR2 from the germline V gene are GTSNPN and SVGIG (reference sequence). The CDR3 DNA sequence: TGTGCCTGGAACCTTAGGGGGGAGGGGACAGATAAGAAGTATTTT. As protein: CAWNLRGEGTDKKYF.

This clonotype is labeled as medium-sized. The chain uses TRBV6-2 or TRBV6-3 and TRBJ2-7; D perhaps matches TRBD2 (5 bases). Germline V gene sequence: CDR1 MNHEY, CDR2 SVGEGT. V was shortened by 4 bases and J by 4 bases, with 8 bases between the two germline ends. This CDR3 has 12 amino acids. The CDR3 DNA reads TGTGCCAGCAGTTTATCGGGGTACGAGCAGTACTTC. Translation: CASSLSGYEQYF.

This clonotype has ten or more counts. The chain carries TRBV28 and TRBJ2-7; 9 nucleotides align to TRBD2. Unmatched junction bases numbered 5, after V lost 1 base and J lost 4 bases. There are 15 residues in the CDR3. CDR1 is MDHEN, CDR2 SYDVKM, per germline. The CDR3 protein is CASSLSGTSRYEQYF. As DNA, the CDR3 is TGTGCCAGCAGTTTATCGGGGACTAGCAGGTACGAGCAGTACTTC.

The genes are TRBV7-2 and TRBJ2-3, with D perhaps TRBD2 (5 bases). The V gene lost 6 bases and the J gene lost 1 base, with 17 bases spanning the gap. The CDR3 length is 16 residues. Germline CDR1 reads SGHTA; CDR2 reads FQGNSA. CDR3 in DNA: TGTGCCAGCAGGCCCCCCCGGGGATCGGGCACAGATACGCAGTATTTT. This sequence encodes CASRPPRGSGTDTQYF.

V is TRBV5-5 and J is TRBJ1-5, with D tentatively TRBD1 (6 bases). V gave up 1 base and J gave up 5 bases, with 13 bases separating them. Per the germline V gene, CDR1 is SGHKS and CDR2 is YYEKEE (reference sequence). This CDR3 has 15 amino acids. The CDR3 sequence is CASSLTGTPYQPQHF. The CDR3 nucleotides read TGTGCCAGCAGCTTGACCGGGACACCTTATCAGCCCCAGCATTTT.

This clonotype was counted at least ten times. The chain is built from TRBV7-2 and TRBJ2-5; TRBD2 aligns across 8 bases. J gave up 5 bases and V 3 bases, and 5 bases lay outside the gene matches. Germline V CDR1 and CDR2: SGHTA, FQGNSA. The CDR3 covers 14 residues. The CDR3 loop is CASSFSSGGETQYF. CDR3 DNA: TGTGCCAGCAGCTTTTCGTCGGGGGGGGAGACCCAGTACTTC.

This clonotype occurred many times. The V call is TRBV6-6, the J call TRBJ2-7, with 11 positions matching TRBD1. The germline V gene has CDR1 MNHNY and CDR2 SVGAGI (reference sequence). V trimming: 5 bases; J trimming: 4 bases; junction bases outside the gene matches: 7. The CDR3 extends over 15 amino acids. Here the CDR3 DNA reads TGTGCCAGCAGTCCCCGGACAGGGGGCGGGTACGAGCAGTACTTC. Its translation: CASSPRTGGGYEQYF.